This record concerns one T cell receptor (beta chain) sequence. Its target is unknown. Compared with germline, one end of the junction differs, possibly owing to a read error. The data were obtained in a study of identical twins. Overall study results and limits: Surplus twin overlap in beta out-of-frame sequences was less pronounced.

The CDR3 contains 16 residues. Germline-derived CDR1 and CDR2 are SGHTA and FQGNSA. cDNA molecules carried unique molecular identifiers, and template switching added a universal primer site. TCRdb re-called the 5' RACE reads with MiXCR, one entry per CDR3 protein. The table lists about 900,000 distinct CDR3 sequences, roughly 12% of them singletons. The same data also went into a second study, on yellow fever vaccine responses in identical twins.

V usage is TRBV7-2 and J usage is TRBJ2-7; maybe TRBD2 (5 bases). The source material was PBMCs. The TCR was taken from a woman aged 18-35 years in good health. The DNA of the CDR3 is TGTGCCAGCGGCTTAAGAGTACTAGGATACTCCTACGAGCAGTACTTC. Amino acids: CASGLRVLGYSYEQYF. The full variable domain, rest sourced from reference TRBV7-2 and TRBJ2-7, is GAGVSQSPSNKVTEKGKDVELRCDPISGHTALYWYRQSLGQGLEFLIYFQGNSAPDKSGLPSDRFSAERTGGSVSTLTIQRTQQEDSAVYLCASGLRVLGYSYEQYFGPGTRLTVT.